The T cell receptor (beta chain) described here comes from a study of technical replicates of blood from a few donors. The germline CDR1 and CDR2 sequences are SEHNR and FQNEAQ (reference sequence). V lost 11 bases and J 9 bases, leaving 17 bases between the germline ends. The CDR3 covers 12 residues. Assay: immunoSEQ multiplex PCR; the TCRdb copy retains only in-frame clones and omits some. This repertoire shows tens of thousands of clones, 93% found once; its top ten account for less than 0.3%. The sequencing sample was made of T cells isolated from PBMCs. The chain uses TRBV7-9 and TRBJ2-1, with D possibly being TRBD2 (5 bases). This sequence was found in a human donor in good health. The CDR3 region is CAAGSRDSEQFF. CDR3 DNA: TGTGCCGCTGGGTCTCGGGATAGTGAGCAGTTCTTC.